This T cell receptor beta chain comes out of a study of blood T cell repertoires in COVID-19. Some clones are missing from TCRdb's copy, which holds only in-frame ones; the method was immunoSEQ multiplex PCR. The data hold over 100,000 clones, with around nine tenths observed a single time. This CDR3 comprises 11 residues. The germline gives CDR1 LGHDT, CDR2 YNNKEL (reference sequence). V shed 8 bases and J shed 2 bases, with 6 bases lying between them. This chain links TRBV3-1 (or the pseudogene TRBV3-2) with TRBJ2-5, with D hard to call. This TCR came from a woman in her seventies with COVID-19, enrolled during active disease. Material: peripheral blood. The CDR3 spells CASGLQETQYF. CDR3 in DNA: TGTGCCAGCGGGCTACAAGAGACCCAGTACTTC.